A selection of T cell receptor beta chains follows, all from one sample in a study of shared clonotypes between healthy human individuals. TCRdb's table, derived via immunoSEQ multiplex PCR, lists solely in-frame clones and lacks some. Of 740,000 or so clones in the sample, around 73% were seen once. Sequencing used memory CD4+ T cells sorted from blood. All receptors derive from a woman aged 25-40 years in good health. The CDR3 runs from the conserved cysteine through the conserved F or W. The D gene is left open where the match is weak. Clone sizes are given selectively: once, few, many, or a class where the clone is expanded.

j_call v_call cdr3_length clone_size d_call cdr3_aa cdr3_nt
TRBJ2-7 TRBV28 15 - TRBD2 CASRPTGTNSYEQYF TGTGCCAGCAGACCCACCGGGACTAACTCCTACGAGCAGTACTTC
TRBJ1-3 TRBV7-6 15 - - CASSLTGFSGNTIYF TGTGCCAGCAGCTTGACAGGATTCTCTGGAAACACCATATATTTT
TRBJ2-3 TRBV4-1 14 - TRBD1 CASSTPDRADTQYF TGCGCCAGCAGCACACCGGACAGGGCAGATACGCAGTATTTT
TRBJ2-3 TRBV7-2 15 - - CASSLSVGSIDTQYF TGTGCCAGCAGCTTATCAGTGGGTTCCATAGATACGCAGTATTTT
TRBJ2-5 TRBV4-2 17 - - CASSQGRGWEAQETQYF TGTGCCAGCAGCCAAGGGCGTGGATGGGAGGCGCAAGAGACCCAGTACTTC
TRBJ1-3 TRBV28 16 - TRBD1 CASSSPGTGAGNTIYF TGTGCCAGCAGTTCCCCAGGGACAGGGGCTGGAAACACCATATATTTT
TRBJ2-1 TRBV6-5 15 few TRBD2 CASSLRGGPNNEQFF TGTGCCAGCAGTCTTCGGGGGGGGCCGAACAATGAGCAGTTCTTC
TRBJ2-7 TRBV11-2 15 - - CASSLEQGGYYEQYF TGTGCCAGCAGCTTAGAGCAGGGCGGGTACTACGAGCAGTACTTC
TRBJ1-1 TRBV5-1 13 - TRBD1 CASRQGANTEAFF TGCGCCAGCAGACAGGGGGCGAACACTGAAGCTTTCTTT
TRBJ1-5 TRBV7-2 14 - TRBD1 CASSTDRGDRPQHF TGTGCCAGCAGCACCGACAGGGGAGATAGGCCCCAGCATTTT
TRBJ2-1 TRBV2 11 - - CASRLSGWQFF TGTGCCAGCCGATTGTCGGGATGGCAGTTCTTC
TRBJ2-3 TRBV5-1 15 - - CASSDLAGEDGTQYF TGCGCCAGCAGTGACCTGGCAGGGGAGGATGGTACGCAGTATTTT
TRBJ1-1 TRBV6-6 12 - TRBD1 CASSWGQGEAFF TGTGCCAGCAGTTGGGGACAGGGGGAAGCTTTCTTT
TRBJ2-2 TRBV6-1 15 - TRBD2 CASSEGGGSTGELFF TGTGCCAGCAGTGAAGGGGGCGGGAGTACCGGGGAGCTGTTTTTT
TRBJ1-2 TRBV11-3 15 - - CASTWAAGVPYGYTF TGTGCCAGCACCTGGGCGGCCGGGGTCCCCTATGGCTACACCTTC
TRBJ2-5 TRBV19 12 - - CASRGRQETQYF TGTGCCAGTCGGGGCAGACAAGAGACCCAGTACTTC
TRBJ1-3 TRBV14 17 - - CASSQGRTALSGNTIYF TGTGCCAGCAGCCAAGGGCGAACTGCCCTCTCTGGAAACACCATATATTTT
TRBJ1-1 TRBV7-9 12 - - CASSGVNTEAFF TGTGCCAGCAGCGGCGTGAACACTGAAGCTTTCTTT
TRBJ2-7 TRBV11-2 16 - TRBD2 CASSESGEGTLYEQYF TGTGCCAGCAGCGAATCCGGGGAGGGAACCTTATACGAGCAGTACTTC
TRBJ2-1 TRBV5-4 15 - - CASSLEGSSYNEQFF TGTGCCAGCAGCTTGGAGGGGAGCTCCTACAATGAGCAGTTCTTC
TRBJ2-2 TRBV19 17 - - CASSMTRMAKNTGELFF TGTGCCAGTAGTATGACAAGGATGGCCAAGAACACCGGGGAGCTGTTTTTT
TRBJ2-7 TRBV20-1 11 - - CSAPSRGEQYF TGCAGTGCCCCTTCACGCGGGGAGCAGTACTTC
TRBJ2-5 TRBV11-2 16 - - CASSLGRRSAQETQYF TGTGCCAGCAGCTTAGGCCGGCGATCAGCCCAAGAGACCCAGTACTTC
TRBJ2-7 TRBV6-1 16 - TRBD2 CASSERQLTSGYEQYF TGTGCCAGCAGTGAGCGGCAGTTGACTAGCGGATACGAGCAGTACTTC
TRBJ2-2 TRBV6-1 14 once - CASSGTDSTGELFF TGTGCCAGCAGTGGGACAGATTCCACCGGGGAGCTGTTTTTT
TRBJ2-3 TRBV29-1 13 - - CSVEFRSTDTQYF TGCAGCGTTGAGTTCCGGAGCACAGATACGCAGTATTTT
TRBJ1-2 TRBV4-1 14 - - CASSQEPGGYGYTF TGCGCCAGCAGCCAGGAACCAGGCGGATATGGCTACACCTTC
TRBJ1-2 TRBV5-1 16 - - CASSPQPEFSNYGYTF TGCGCCAGCAGCCCTCAACCGGAGTTTTCTAACTATGGCTACACCTTC
TRBJ2-1 TRBV13 15 - TRBD1 CASTTGTGSYNEQFF TGTGCCAGCACCACCGGGACAGGGTCCTACAATGAGCAGTTCTTC
TRBJ1-1 TRBV29-1 13 - - CSVLAVGGTEAFF TGCAGCGTCCTCGCGGTAGGGGGCACTGAAGCTTTCTTT
TRBJ2-1 TRBV2 15 few TRBD2 CASSVGLAGVNEQFF TGTGCCAGCAGCGTGGGACTAGCGGGAGTCAATGAGCAGTTCTTC
TRBJ2-3 TRBV7-2 13 - - CASSSFSTDTQYF TGTGCCAGCAGCTCATTTAGCACAGATACGCAGTATTTT
TRBJ2-5 TRBV28 14 once - CASSQQTYQETQYF TGTGCCAGCAGTCAACAAACGTACCAAGAGACCCAGTACTTC
TRBJ2-2 TRBV10-1 14 - - CASMSGTNTGELFF TGCGCCAGCATGTCGGGAACGAACACCGGGGAGCTGTTTTTT
TRBJ2-1 TRBV27 16 few TRBD2 CASSPKTSGSYNEQFF TGTGCCAGCAGTCCCAAGACTAGCGGGAGCTACAATGAGCAGTTCTTC
TRBJ2-1 TRBV10-1 14 - - CASSESVGGGKQFF TGCGCCAGCAGTGAGTCGGTGGGCGGCGGGAAGCAGTTCTTC
TRBJ1-2 TRBV28 13 - - CASSWKGRAGYTF TGTGCCAGCAGTTGGAAGGGCAGGGCTGGCTACACCTTC
TRBJ2-7 TRBV6-5 15 - TRBD1 CASSYRTGAPYEQYF TGTGCCAGCAGTTACCGAACAGGGGCTCCCTACGAGCAGTACTTC
TRBJ2-1 TRBV6-5 14 - TRBD1 CASSRRTGGNEQFF TGTGCCAGCAGTCGCCGGACAGGGGGCAATGAGCAGTTCTTC
TRBJ2-3 TRBV19 16 once TRBD2 CASSPSWAGGLDTQYF TGTGCCAGTAGTCCGTCGTGGGCGGGAGGGCTAGATACGCAGTATTTT
TRBJ1-4 TRBV6-1 12 - - CASSWGTEKLFF TGTGCCAGCAGTTGGGGTACCGAAAAACTGTTTTTT
TRBJ2-3 TRBV6-5 15 - TRBD2 CASTFGLAGTDTQYF TGTGCCAGCACCTTCGGACTAGCGGGAACAGATACGCAGTATTTT
TRBJ1-1 TRBV6-5 14 - - CASSRTVGNTEAFF TGTGCCAGCAGCCGGACGGTGGGGAACACTGAAGCTTTCTTT
TRBJ1-2 TRBV11-2 12 few - CASSLETLGYTF TGTGCCAGCAGCTTAGAGACCCTTGGCTACACCTTC
TRBJ2-3 TRBV7-3 13 - - CASSLGITDTQYF TGTGCCAGCAGCTTAGGAATCACAGATACGCAGTATTTT
TRBJ2-7 TRBV11-3 15 - TRBD1 CASSPGQGYSYEQYF TGTGCCAGCAGCCCAGGACAGGGATACTCCTACGAGCAGTACTTC
TRBJ1-5 TRBV19 14 - - CASSTRQLASPQHF TGTGCCAGTAGTACGCGACAGTTAGCGTCTCCCCAGCATTTT
TRBJ1-1 TRBV5-1 14 - - CASRFSSGNTEAFF TGCGCCAGCAGATTCTCGTCAGGAAACACTGAAGCTTTCTTT